The clone carrying this T cell receptor beta chain was counted a few times. The antigen remains undetermined. Naive CD4+ cells had CD25+ Tregs removed. Study results and caveats: Greatest tumor Treg TCR overlap was with tumor naive CD4+ cells.

After constant-region reverse-primer amplification, full-length variable regions underwent semi-nested PCR with Nested Universal Primer A. TCRdb recomputed calls from the 5' RACE reads with MiXCR, one row per CDR3 protein. The sample consists of over 55,000 distinct CDR3 sequences, approximately 31% of them appearing once. The CDR3 consists of 14 residues. Trimming pared 4 bases from V and 1 base from J, leaving 12 bases between. Germline CDR1 SGHRS, CDR2 YFSETQ. V gene TRBV5-1 combines with J gene TRBJ2-7, with unresolved D. Specimen: tumor-infiltrating naive CD4+ T cells sorted from the breast tumor. The sample's subset: naive CD4+ T cells, CD4+CD45RA+CD25-. The receptor's source is a female donor with breast cancer. DNA of the CDR3: TGCGCCAGCAGCCTCGGGCCGACTTCCTACGAGCAGTACTTC. Translation gives CASSLGPTSYEQYF.